This T cell receptor (beta chain) was observed in a study of T cells in Graves' hyperthyroidism and ophthalmopathy. Study findings and constraints: In blood, most of the thyroid clonotypes expanded above 0.001 were also present. A model using 13 V-J features told ophthalmopathy apart from stable hyperthyroidism. Ophthalmopathy, which appeared later, was predicted by the model a median 6.5 months before onset.

This clonotype was recorded many times. The antigen remains undetermined. This sample holds PBMCs from roughly 10 ml fresh peripheral blood. What was amplified from RNA transcripts were TCR beta CDR3 regions. First-round RT-PCR of the TCR CDR3 relied on the HTBI primer set. One entry per CDR3 protein, called by TCRdb with MiXCR from the multiplex PCR reads. The table has fewer than 650,000 distinct CDR3 sequences, about 14% seen once. V was clipped by 3 bases and J by 7 bases, with 20 bases between them. The CDR3 loop spans 16 amino acids. The V gene's germline CDR1 is MNHEY and CDR2 SMNVEV (reference sequence).

Source material: blood. V and J are TRBV27 and TRBJ2-3; D gene ambiguous. This sequence originates from a young woman with Graves' ophthalmopathy. The CDR3 sequence: CASSFQGRRGTNTQYF. For the CDR3, the DNA is TGTGCCAGCAGTTTTCAAGGGCGGAGAGGAACCAATACGCAGTATTTT.